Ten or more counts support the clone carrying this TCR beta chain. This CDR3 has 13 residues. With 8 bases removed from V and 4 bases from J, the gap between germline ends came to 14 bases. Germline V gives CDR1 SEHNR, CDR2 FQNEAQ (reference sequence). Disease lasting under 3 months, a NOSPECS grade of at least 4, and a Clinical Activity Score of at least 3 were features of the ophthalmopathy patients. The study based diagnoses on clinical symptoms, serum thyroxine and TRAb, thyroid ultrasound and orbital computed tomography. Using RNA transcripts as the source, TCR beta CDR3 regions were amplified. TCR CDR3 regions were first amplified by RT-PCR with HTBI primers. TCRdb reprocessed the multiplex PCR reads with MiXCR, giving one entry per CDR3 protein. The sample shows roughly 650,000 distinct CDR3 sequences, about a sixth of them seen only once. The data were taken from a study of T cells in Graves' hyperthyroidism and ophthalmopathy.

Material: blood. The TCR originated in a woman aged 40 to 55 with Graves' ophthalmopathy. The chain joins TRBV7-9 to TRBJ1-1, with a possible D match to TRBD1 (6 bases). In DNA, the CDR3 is TGTGCCAGCGGTACAGGGTGGGGCACTGAAGCTTTCTTT. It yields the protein CASGTGWGTEAFF.